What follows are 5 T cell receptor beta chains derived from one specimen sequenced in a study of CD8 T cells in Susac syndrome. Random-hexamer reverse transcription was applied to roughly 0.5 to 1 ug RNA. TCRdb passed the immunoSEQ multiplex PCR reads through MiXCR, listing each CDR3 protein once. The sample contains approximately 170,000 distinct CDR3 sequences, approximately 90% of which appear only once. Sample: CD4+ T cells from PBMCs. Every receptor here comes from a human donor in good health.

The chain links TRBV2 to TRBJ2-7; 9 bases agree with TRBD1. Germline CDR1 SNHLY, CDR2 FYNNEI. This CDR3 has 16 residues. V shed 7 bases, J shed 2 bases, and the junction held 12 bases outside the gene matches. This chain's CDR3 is CASTPGVGQGAYEQYF. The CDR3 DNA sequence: TGTGCCAGCACCCCGGGCGTGGGACAGGGTGCCTACGAGCAGTACTTC.

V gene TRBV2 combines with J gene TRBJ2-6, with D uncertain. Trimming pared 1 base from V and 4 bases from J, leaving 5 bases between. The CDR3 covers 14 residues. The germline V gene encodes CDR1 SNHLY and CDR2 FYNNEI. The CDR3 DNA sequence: TGTGCCAGCAGTGAAGTGAAGGGGGCCAACGTCCTGACTTTC. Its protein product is CASSEVKGANVLTF.

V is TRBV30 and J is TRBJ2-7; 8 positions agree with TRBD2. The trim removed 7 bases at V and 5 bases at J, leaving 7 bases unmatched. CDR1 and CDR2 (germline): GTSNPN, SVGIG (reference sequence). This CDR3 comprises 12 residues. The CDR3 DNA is TGTGCCTTGAAAGGACTAGCCGACGAGCAGTACTTC. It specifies CALKGLADEQYF. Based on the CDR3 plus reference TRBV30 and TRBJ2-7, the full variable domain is SQTIHQWPATLVQPVGSPLSLECTVEGTSNPNLYWYRQAAGRGLQLLFYSVGIGQISSEVPQNLSASRPQDRQFILSSKKLLLSDSGFYLCALKGLADEQYFGPGTRLTVT.

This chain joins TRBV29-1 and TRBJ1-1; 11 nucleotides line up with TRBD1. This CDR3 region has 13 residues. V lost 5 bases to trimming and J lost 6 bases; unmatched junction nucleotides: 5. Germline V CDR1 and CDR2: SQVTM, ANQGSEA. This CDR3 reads CSVPGQGVPEAFF. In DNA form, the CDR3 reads TGCAGCGTTCCGGGACAGGGGGTCCCTGAAGCTTTCTTT.

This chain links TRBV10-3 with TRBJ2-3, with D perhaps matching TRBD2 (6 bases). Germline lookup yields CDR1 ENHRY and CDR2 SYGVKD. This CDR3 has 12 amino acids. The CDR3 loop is CASGRDPDTQYF. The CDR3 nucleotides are TGTGCAAGCGGGCGGGATCCAGATACGCAGTATTTT.